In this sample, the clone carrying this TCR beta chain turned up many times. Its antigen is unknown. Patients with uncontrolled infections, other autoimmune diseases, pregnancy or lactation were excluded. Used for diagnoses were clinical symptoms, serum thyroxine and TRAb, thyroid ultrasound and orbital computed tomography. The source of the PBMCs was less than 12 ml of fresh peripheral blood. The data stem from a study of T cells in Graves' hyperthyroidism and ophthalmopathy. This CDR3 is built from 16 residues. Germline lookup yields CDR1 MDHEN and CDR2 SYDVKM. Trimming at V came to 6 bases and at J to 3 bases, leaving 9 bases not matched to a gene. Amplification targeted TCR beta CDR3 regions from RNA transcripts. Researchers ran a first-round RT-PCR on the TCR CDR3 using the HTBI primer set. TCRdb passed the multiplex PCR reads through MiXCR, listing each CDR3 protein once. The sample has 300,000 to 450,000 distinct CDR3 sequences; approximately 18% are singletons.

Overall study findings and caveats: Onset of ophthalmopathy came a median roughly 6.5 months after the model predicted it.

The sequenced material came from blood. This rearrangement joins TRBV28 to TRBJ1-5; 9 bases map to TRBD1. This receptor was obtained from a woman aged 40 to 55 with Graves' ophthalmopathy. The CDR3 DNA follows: TGTGCCAGCAGAAAGCCCGACAGGGGGGCCAATCAGCCCCAGCATTTT. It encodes CASRKPDRGANQPQHF.